The next 5 T cell receptor beta chains were all read from a single sample in a study of T cell clonality in common variable immunodeficiency. Clones were sequenced by immunoSEQ multiplex PCR, and TCRdb holds only the in-frame ones, with some missing. The sample is made up of 50,000 to 60,000 clones, none counted only once. Sequences were obtained from peripheral blood mononuclear cells. These receptors were taken from a person between 18 and 69 years old in good health.

This clone was found many times. Read data end 3 residues before the CDR3 end; the end is taken from the germline J gene. V and J are TRBV5-1 and TRBJ1-1; 8 bases fit TRBD1. With 5 bases clipped from V and 2 bases from J, the junction kept 14 bases outside the gene matches. Germline CDR1 SGHRS, CDR2 YFSETQ. This CDR3 region has 17 residues. Here the CDR3 reads CASSLGQGHTFNTEAFF. CDR3 bases read: TGCGCCAGCAGTTTAGGACAGGGCCATACTTTCAACACTGAA.

This clone was picked up many times. The read terminates 3 residues before the CDR3 end, so the remaining end is supplied by the germline J gene. The rearrangement uses TRBV7-8 and TRBJ1-3, with D possibly TRBD1 on 6 matching bases. V lost 5 bases, J lost 1 base, and 9 bases lay in between. The CDR3 has 14 amino acids. CDR1 SGHVS and CDR2 FQNEAQ come from the germline V gene. CDR3 DNA (partial): TGTGCCAGCAGCAAGGACAGTTCTGGAAACACC. Translating it yields CASSKDSSGNT. The whole CDR3 protein is CASSKDSSGNTIYF.

In this sample, this clone turned up many times. The observed sequence ends 3 residues before the CDR3 terminus, with the missing tail filled in from the germline J gene. The J gene is TRBJ2-7, the V gene TRBV20-1; maybe TRBD2 (6 bases). Looked up from germline, CDR1 is DFQATT and CDR2 is SNEGSKA (reference sequence). V shed 1 base and J shed 4 bases, with 14 bases lying between them. This CDR3 region has 14 residues. The CDR3 region is CSARGLGSGYEQYF. CDR3 DNA (partial): TGCAGTGCTAGAGGACTGGGTAGCGGTTACGAG.

This clone was counted ten times or more. The read ends 3 residues early relative to the CDR3; the germline J gene fills the gap. This chain links TRBV4-1 with TRBJ1-2; D perhaps matches TRBD1 (5 bases). The CDR3 spans 14 residues. The germline CDR1 and CDR2 sequences are MGHRA and YSYEKL. Trimming removed 0 bases at V and 7 bases at J, with 12 bases between. The CDR3 DNA, read in part, is TGCGCCAGCAGCCAAGAGGGGAGGGGCCCTGGC. It encodes CASSQEGRGPG. The full CDR3 sequence reads CASSQEGRGPGYTF.

This clone was found many times. The CDR3: CASSSDRALNTGELFF. The CDR3 DNA, read in part, is TGCGCCAGCAGTTCGGACAGGGCCCTTAACACCGGGGAG. The V gene is TRBV5-1, the J gene TRBJ2-2; 8 bases align to TRBD1. Read data end 3 residues before the CDR3 end; the end is taken from the germline J gene. Germline V gene sequence: CDR1 SGHRS, CDR2 YFSETQ. With V trimmed by 5 bases and J by 2 bases, 8 bases remained unmatched. The CDR3 covers 16 residues.